The TCR beta chain under discussion was sequenced for a study of CD8+CD57+ T cells in acquired aplastic anemia. Across the study: Sorted CD4+ plus CD8+ cells gave DNA averaging 3.2 ug. Whole-study results and caveats: Found in both controls and patients were fewer than 35 CD8+ CDR3 sequences.

Patients selected for sequencing had displayed CD8+CD57+ cell expansion by flow cytometry. Each patient gave a blood sample that was collected before any therapy had been received. To note about this clonotype: Antigen unknown.

The TCR beta profiling, which covered VDJ combination and CDR3 sequence, was carried out using genomic DNA as the template. In TCRdb, the reads were re-called with MiXCR into one record per CDR3 protein. The repertoire holds roughly 200,000 distinct CDR3 sequences, with more than 55% as singletons. The germline CDR1 and CDR2 sequences are SQVTM and ANQGSEA. Trimming took 4 bases from V and 8 from J, leaving 5 bases between them. The CDR3 sequence is 9 residues long. The genes are TRBV29-1 and TRBJ1-2; unclear D gene. The receptor comes from a human donor with aplastic anemia. Sequenced material: sorted CD4+, CD8+, or CD8+CD57+ T cells (not recorded which) from PBMCs. CDR3 amino acids: CSVVPGYTF. CDR3 bases: TGCAGCGTTGTCCCCGGCTACACCTTC.